One sample yielded the 10 T cell receptor beta chains listed below, sequenced in a study of blood T cell repertoires in COVID-19. Data came from immunoSEQ multiplex PCR; TCRdb stores just in-frame clones and leaves some out. The sample lists roughly 400,000 clones; over 85% were seen once. The sample was PBMCs or T cells enriched from blood (not recorded which). These receptors all come from a woman in her twenties or thirties who had recovered from COVID-19.

J is TRBJ1-5 and V is TRBV28; D gene ambiguous. Germline V CDR1 and CDR2: MDHEN, SYDVKM. Trimming stripped 2 bases from V and 1 base from J, with 9 bases between. The CDR3 contains 15 residues. CDR3 region: CASSLAGGSNQPQHF. As DNA, the CDR3 is TGTGCCAGCAGTTTAGCGGGTGGAAGCAATCAGCCCCAGCATTTT.

This chain links TRBV7-2 with TRBJ2-2; 9 nucleotides match TRBD1. The CDR3 totals 16 residues. The V and J ends lost 4 bases and 4 bases, in that order; junction bases with no gene match: 7. Germline CDR1 is SGHTA and CDR2 is FQGNSA. The CDR3 spells CASSYYEGQGTGELFF. The DNA of the CDR3 is TGTGCCAGCAGCTACTACGAGGGACAGGGCACCGGGGAGCTGTTTTTT.

V usage is TRBV30 and J usage is TRBJ1-4; 7 bases fit TRBD1. Germline CDR1 reads GTSNPN; CDR2 reads SVGIG (reference sequence). The CDR3 runs 13 residues. V shed 7 bases, J shed 8 bases, and the junction held 10 bases outside the gene matches. The CDR3 coding sequence is TGTGCCTCCGATGCAGGGGGACGAGAAAAACTGTTTTTT. This gives the protein CASDAGGREKLFF.

The chain employs TRBV5-1 and TRBJ2-7; TRBD2 matches at 7 bases. The germline V gene encodes CDR1 SGHRS and CDR2 YFSETQ. There are 16 residues in the CDR3. The V segment lost 0 bases and the J segment 5 bases; nucleotides outside the gene matches: 11. The CDR3 sequence: CASSLDGGRGGDEQYF. The CDR3 DNA is TGCGCCAGCAGCTTGGACGGAGGGAGGGGTGGCGACGAGCAGTACTTC.

This chain links TRBV5-4 with TRBJ1-2; D unresolved. CDR1 SGHNT and CDR2 YYREEE come from the germline V gene (reference sequence). The CDR3 consists of 13 residues. The V and J ends lost 9 bases and 5 bases respectively, with 17 bases between them. As DNA, the CDR3 is TGTGCCACCCACGGGAGGGTCTCGTATGGCTACACCTTC. Translated, it gives CATHGRVSYGYTF.

This sequence joins TRBV11-2 and TRBJ1-1; D perhaps matches TRBD1 (5 bases). V gave up 8 bases and J gave up 6 bases, with 19 bases separating them. Germline values: CDR1 SGHAT, CDR2 FQNNGV. The CDR3 is 14 residues long. The CDR3 protein is CASQHIGGSSEAFF. For the CDR3, the DNA is TGTGCCAGCCAACACATCGGGGGAAGCTCTGAAGCTTTCTTT.

The chain couples TRBV7-6 to TRBJ1-2, with 8 nucleotides matching TRBD1. The germline gives CDR1 SGHVS, CDR2 FNYEAQ. Trimming removed 1 base from V and 8 bases from J; junction bases left unmatched: 6. The CDR3 contains 14 residues. The CDR3 region is CASSLVVGQGGYTF. The CDR3 bases are TGTGCCAGCAGCTTAGTGGTCGGACAGGGAGGCTACACCTTC.

This chain uses TRBV19 with TRBJ1-4, with D maybe TRBD1 (6 bases). Trimming took 4 bases from V and 7 from J, leaving 13 bases between them. CDR1 LNHDA and CDR2 SQIVND come from the germline V gene (reference sequence). This CDR3 is 14 amino acids long. For the CDR3, the DNA is TGTGCCAGTAGTAAGCAGGGGTGGACTGAAAAACTGTTTTTT. Protein: CASSKQGWTEKLFF.

The rearrangement links TRBV10-3 to TRBJ2-7, with a tentative D call TRBD1 (5 bases). V lost 10 bases and J lost 5, with 24 bases in between. The CDR3 totals 15 residues. Germline CDR1 ENHRY, CDR2 SYGVKD. The CDR3, as DNA: TGTGCCACCTCATATAGGGGCGGTAGCAAGGACGAGCAGTACTTC. This encodes CATSYRGGSKDEQYF.

The chain uses TRBV7-8 and TRBJ2-6; 9 bases agree with TRBD1. Trimming took 5 bases from V and 5 from J; bases not matched to a gene: 7. Per the germline V gene, CDR1 is SGHVS and CDR2 is FQNEAQ. CDR3 length: 16 amino acids. DNA of the CDR3: TGTGCCAGCAGCCCCGGGGACAGGGTCTGGGCCAACGTCCTGACTTTC. It specifies CASSPGDRVWANVLTF.